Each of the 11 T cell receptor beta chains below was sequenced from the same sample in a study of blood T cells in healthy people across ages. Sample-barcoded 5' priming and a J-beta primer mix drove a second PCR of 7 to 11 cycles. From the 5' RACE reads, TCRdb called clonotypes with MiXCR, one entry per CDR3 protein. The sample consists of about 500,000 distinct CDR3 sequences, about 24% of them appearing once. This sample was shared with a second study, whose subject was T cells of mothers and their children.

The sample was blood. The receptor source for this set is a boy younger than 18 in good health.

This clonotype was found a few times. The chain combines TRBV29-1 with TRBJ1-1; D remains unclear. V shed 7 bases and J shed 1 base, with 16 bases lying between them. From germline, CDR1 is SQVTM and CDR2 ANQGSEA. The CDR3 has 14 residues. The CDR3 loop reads CSARAGRGNTEAFF. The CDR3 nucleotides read TGCAGCGCCCGGGCCGGACGAGGGAACACTGAAGCTTTCTTT.

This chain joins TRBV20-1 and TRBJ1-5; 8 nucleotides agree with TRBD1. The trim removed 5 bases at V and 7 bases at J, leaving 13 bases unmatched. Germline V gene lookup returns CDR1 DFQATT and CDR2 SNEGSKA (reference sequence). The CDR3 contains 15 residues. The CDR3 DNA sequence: TGCAGTGCTGCCATCCAGGGGGCGAGTTGGCAGCCCCAGCATTTT. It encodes CSAAIQGASWQPQHF.

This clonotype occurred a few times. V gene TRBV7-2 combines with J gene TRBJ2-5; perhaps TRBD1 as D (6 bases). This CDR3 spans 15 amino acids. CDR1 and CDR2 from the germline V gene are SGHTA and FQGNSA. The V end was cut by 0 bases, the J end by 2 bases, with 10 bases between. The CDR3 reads CASSLARTAQETQYF. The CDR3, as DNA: TGTGCCAGCAGCTTAGCCCGGACAGCACAAGAGACCCAGTACTTC.

The CDR3 nucleotides are TGTGCCAGCAGTTTATCGTCTCCGACAGGGATTACAGATACGCAGTATTTT. As protein: CASSLSSPTGITDTQYF. The rearrangement joins TRBV28 to TRBJ2-3; 7 bases agree with TRBD1. With V trimmed by 1 base and J by 3 bases, 10 bases remained unmatched. CDR3 length: 17 amino acids. CDR1 MDHEN and CDR2 SYDVKM come from the germline V gene.

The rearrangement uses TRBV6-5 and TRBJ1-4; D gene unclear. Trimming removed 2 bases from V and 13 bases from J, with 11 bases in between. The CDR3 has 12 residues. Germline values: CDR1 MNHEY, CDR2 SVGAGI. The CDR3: CASSYLGERLFF. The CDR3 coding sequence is TGTGCCAGCAGTTACCTTGGGGAGCGACTGTTTTTT.

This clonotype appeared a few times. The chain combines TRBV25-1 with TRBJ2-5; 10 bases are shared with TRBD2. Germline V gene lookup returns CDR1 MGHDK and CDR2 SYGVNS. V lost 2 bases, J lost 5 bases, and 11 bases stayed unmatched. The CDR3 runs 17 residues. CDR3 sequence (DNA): TGTGCCAGCAGTGAACCGCCCAGCGGGGGGGCTTGGGAGACCCAGTACTTC. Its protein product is CASSEPPSGGAWETQYF.

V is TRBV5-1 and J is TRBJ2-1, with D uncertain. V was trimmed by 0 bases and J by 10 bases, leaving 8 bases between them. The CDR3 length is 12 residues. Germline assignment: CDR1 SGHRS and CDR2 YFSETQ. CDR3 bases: TGCGCCAGCAGCTTGGATTCCCACGAGCAGTTCTTC. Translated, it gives CASSLDSHEQFF.

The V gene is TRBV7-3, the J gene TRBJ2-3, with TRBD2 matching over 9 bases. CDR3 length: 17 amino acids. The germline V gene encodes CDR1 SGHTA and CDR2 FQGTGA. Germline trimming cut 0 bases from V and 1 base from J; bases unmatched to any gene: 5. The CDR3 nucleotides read TGTGCCAGCAGCTTAACGTACTCTAGCGGGGGCACAGATACGCAGTATTTT. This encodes CASSLTYSSGGTDTQYF.

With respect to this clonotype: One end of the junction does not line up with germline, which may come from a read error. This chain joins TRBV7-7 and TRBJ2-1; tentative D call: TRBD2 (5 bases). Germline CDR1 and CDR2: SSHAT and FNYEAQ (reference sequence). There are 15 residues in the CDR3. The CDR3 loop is CASSLERTSIGEQFF. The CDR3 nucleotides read TGTGCTAGCAGCTTAGAACGGACTTCTATAGGAGAGCAGTTCTTC.

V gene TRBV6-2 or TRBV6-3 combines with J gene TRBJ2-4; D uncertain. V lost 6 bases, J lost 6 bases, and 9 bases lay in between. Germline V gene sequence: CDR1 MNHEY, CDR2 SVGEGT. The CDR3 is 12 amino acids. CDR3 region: CASRSSSNIQYF. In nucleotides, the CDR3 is TGTGCCAGCAGGTCGAGTTCAAACATTCAGTACTTC.

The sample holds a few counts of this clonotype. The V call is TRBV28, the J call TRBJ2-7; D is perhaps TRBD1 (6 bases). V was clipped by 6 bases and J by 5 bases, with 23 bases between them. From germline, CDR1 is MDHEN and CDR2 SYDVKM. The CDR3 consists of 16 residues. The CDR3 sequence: CASRTTTGPLFHEQYF. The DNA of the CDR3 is TGTGCCAGCAGGACAACTACAGGGCCCCTTTTCCACGAGCAGTACTTC.